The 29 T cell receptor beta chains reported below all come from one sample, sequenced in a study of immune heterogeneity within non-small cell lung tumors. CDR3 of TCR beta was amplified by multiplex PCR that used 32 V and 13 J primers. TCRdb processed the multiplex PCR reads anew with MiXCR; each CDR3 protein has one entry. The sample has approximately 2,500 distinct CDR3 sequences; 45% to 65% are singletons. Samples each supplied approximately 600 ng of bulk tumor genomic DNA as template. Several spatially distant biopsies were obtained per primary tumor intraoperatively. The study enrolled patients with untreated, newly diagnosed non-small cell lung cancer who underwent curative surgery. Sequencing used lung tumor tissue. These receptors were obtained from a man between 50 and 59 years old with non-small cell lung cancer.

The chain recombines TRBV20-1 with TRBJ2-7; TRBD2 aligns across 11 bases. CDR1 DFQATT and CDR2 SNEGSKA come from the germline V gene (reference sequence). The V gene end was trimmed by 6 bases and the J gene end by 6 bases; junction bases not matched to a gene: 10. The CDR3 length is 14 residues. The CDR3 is CSAATGLADIEQYF. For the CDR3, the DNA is TGCAGTGCCGCTACGGGACTAGCGGATATCGAGCAGTACTTC.

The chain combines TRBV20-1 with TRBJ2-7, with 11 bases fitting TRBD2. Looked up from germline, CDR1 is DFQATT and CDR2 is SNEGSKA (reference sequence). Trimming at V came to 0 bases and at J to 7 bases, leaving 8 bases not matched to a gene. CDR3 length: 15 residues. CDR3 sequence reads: CSARDPGTSGLEQYF. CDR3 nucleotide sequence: TGCAGTGCTAGAGACCCCGGGACTAGCGGACTAGAGCAGTACTTC.

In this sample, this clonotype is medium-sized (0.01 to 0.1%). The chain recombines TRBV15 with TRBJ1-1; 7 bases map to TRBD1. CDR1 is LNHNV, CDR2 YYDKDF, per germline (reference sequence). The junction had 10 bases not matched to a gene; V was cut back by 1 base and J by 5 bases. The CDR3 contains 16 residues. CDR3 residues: CATSRALDREGTEAFF. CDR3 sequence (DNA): TGTGCCACCAGCAGAGCCCTAGACAGGGAAGGTACTGAAGCTTTCTTT.

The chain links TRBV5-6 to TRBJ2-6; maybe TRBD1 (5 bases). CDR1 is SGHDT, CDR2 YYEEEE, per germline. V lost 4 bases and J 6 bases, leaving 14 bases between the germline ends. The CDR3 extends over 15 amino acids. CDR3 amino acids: CASSTRLTEANVLTF. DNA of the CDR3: TGTGCCAGCAGCACCCGACTGACAGAGGCCAACGTCCTGACTTTC. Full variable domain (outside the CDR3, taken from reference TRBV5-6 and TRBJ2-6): DAGVTQSPTHLIKTRGQQVTLRCSPKSGHDTVSWYQQALGQGPQFIFQYYEEEERQRGNFPDRFSGHQFPNYSSELNVNALLLGDSALYLCASSTRLTEANVLTFGAGSRLTVL.

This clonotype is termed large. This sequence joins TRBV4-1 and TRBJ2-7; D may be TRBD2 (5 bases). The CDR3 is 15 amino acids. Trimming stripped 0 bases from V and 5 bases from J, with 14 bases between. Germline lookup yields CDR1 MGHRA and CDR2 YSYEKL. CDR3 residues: CASSQEWSRTHEQYF. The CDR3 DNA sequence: TGCGCCAGCAGCCAAGAGTGGTCTCGGACTCACGAGCAGTACTTC.

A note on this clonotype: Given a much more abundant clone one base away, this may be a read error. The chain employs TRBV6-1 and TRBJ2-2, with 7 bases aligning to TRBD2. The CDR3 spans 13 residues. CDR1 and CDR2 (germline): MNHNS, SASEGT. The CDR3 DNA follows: TGCCTCAACGGGACTAAGAACACCGGGGAGCTGTTTTTT. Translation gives CLNGTKNTGELFF.

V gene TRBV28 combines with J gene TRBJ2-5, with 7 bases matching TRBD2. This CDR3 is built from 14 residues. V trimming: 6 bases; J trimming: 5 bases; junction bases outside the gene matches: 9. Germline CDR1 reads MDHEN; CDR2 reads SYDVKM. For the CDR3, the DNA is TGTGCCAGCAGCCACGATGGGGGAGGGGAGACCCAGTACTTC. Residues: CASSHDGGGETQYF.

CDR3 nucleotide sequence: TGTGCCATCGTGAGACAGGCCTGGTTAGGGTCCTATAATTCACCCCTCCACTTT. This translates into CAIVRQAWLGSYNSPLHF. This chain connects TRBV2 to TRBJ1-6, with D maybe TRBD1 (6 bases). The germline V and J ends were trimmed by 10 bases and 1 base, with 23 bases remaining between them. From germline, CDR1 is SNHLY and CDR2 FYNNEI. The CDR3 is 18 amino acids. The whole variable domain, remainder taken from reference TRBV2 and TRBJ1-6, is EPEVTQTPSHQVTQMGQEVILRCVPISNHLYFYWYRQILGQKVEFLVSFYNNEISEKSEIFDDQFSVERPDGSNFTLKIRSTKLEDSAMYFCAIVRQAWLGSYNSPLHFGNGTRLTVT.

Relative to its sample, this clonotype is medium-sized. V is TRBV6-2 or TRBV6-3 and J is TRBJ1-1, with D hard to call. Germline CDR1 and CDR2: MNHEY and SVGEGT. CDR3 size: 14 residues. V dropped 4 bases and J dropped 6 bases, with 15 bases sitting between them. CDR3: CASSLDGRRAEAFF. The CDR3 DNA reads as TGTGCCAGCAGTTTGGACGGCCGAAGGGCTGAAGCTTTCTTT.

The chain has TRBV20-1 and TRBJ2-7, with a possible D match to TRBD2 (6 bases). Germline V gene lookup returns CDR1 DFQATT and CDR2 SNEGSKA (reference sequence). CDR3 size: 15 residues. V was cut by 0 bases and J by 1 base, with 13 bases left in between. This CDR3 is CSARDVGGWSYEQYF. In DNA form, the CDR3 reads TGCAGTGCTAGAGATGTCGGGGGTTGGTCCTACGAGCAGTACTTC.

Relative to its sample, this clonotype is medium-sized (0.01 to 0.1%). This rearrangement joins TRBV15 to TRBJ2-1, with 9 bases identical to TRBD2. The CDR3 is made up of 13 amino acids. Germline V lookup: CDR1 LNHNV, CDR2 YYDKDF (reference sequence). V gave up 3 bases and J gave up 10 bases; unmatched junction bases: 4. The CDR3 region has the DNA TGTGCCACCAGCAGGATAGCGGGGGAGGAGCAGTTCTTC. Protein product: CATSRIAGEEQFF. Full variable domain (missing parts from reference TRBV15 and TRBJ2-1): DAMVIQNPRYQVTQFGKPVTLSCSQTLNHNVMYWYQQKSSQAPKLLFHYYDKDFNNEADTPDNFQSRRPNTSFCFLDIRSPGLGDTAMYLCATSRIAGEEQFFGPGTRLTVL.

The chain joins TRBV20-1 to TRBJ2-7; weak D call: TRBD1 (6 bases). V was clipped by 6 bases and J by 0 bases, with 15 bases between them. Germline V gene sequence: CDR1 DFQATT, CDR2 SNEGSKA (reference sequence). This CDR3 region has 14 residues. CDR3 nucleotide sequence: TGCAGTGCCCCCGGACAGTCCAACTCCTACGAGCAGTACTTC. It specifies CSAPGQSNSYEQYF.

This CDR3 is CASSAGLTNSNTEAFF. The CDR3 DNA reads as TGTGCCAGCAGTGCAGGGCTCACGAATTCGAACACTGAAGCTTTCTTT. The V gene is TRBV6-1, the J gene TRBJ1-1, with TRBD1 as a possible D gene (5 bases). V was pared by 4 bases and J by 1 base, with 16 bases between. Germline CDR1 is MNHNS and CDR2 is SASEGT. CDR3 size: 16 residues.

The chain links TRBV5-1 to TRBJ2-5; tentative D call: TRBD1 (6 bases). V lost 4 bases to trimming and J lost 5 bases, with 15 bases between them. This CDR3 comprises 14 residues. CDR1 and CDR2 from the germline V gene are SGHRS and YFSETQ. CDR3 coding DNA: TGCGCCAGCAGCAAAACACAGGGTATGGAGACCCAGTACTTC. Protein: CASSKTQGMETQYF.

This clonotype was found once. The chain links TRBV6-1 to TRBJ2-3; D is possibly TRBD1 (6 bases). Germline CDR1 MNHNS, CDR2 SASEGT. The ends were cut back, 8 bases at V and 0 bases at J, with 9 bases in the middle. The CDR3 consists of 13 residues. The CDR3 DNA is TGTGCCAGCCAGGGGCTTAGCACAGATACGCAGTATTTT. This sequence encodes CASQGLSTDTQYF.

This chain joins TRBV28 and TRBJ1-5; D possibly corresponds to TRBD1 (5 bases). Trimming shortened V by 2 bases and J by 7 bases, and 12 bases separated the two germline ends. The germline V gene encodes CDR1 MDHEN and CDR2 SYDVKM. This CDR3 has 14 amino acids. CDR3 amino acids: CASSLVGLSQPQHF. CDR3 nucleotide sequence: TGTGCCAGCAGTTTAGTGGGGCTCAGCCAGCCCCAGCATTTT.

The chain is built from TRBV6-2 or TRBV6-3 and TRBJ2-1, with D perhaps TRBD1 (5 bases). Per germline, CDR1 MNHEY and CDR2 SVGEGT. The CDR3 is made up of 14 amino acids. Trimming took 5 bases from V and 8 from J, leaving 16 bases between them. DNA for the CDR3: TGTGCCAGCAGTGTTGAGACAGATCGGGATGAGCAGTTCTTC. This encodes CASSVETDRDEQFF.

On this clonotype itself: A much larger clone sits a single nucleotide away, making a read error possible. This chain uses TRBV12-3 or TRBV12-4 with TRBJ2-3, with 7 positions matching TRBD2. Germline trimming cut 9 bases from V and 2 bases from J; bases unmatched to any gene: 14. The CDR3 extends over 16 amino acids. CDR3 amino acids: CARSGSGVSLTDTQYF. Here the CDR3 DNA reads TGTGCCAGAAGTGGAAGCGGGGTGTCGCTCACAGATACGCAGTATTTT.

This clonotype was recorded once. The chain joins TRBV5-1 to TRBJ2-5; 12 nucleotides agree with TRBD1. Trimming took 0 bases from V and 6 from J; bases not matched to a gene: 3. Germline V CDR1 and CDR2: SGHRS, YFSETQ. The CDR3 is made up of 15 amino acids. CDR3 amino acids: CASSLVGQGAKTQYF. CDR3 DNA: TGCGCCAGCAGCTTGGTGGGACAGGGGGCGAAGACCCAGTACTTC.

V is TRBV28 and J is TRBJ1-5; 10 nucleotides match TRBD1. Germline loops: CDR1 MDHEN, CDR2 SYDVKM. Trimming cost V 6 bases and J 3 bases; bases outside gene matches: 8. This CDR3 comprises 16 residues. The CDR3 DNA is TGTGCCAGCAGAAAACCCGGGACAGGGGACAATCAGCCCCAGCATTTT. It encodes CASRKPGTGDNQPQHF.

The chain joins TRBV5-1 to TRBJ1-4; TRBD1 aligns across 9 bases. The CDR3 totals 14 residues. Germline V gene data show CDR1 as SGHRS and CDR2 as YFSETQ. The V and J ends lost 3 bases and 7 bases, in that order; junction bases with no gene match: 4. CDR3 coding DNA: TGCGCCAGCAGCTACGGGACAGGGCGTGAAAAACTGTTTTTT. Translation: CASSYGTGREKLFF.

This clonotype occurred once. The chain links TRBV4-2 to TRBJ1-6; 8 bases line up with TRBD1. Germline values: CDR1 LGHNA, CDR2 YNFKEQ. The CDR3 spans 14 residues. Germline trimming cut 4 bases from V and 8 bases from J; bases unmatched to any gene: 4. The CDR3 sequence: CASSRGTGDSPLHF. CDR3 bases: TGTGCCAGCAGCCGGGGGACAGGAGATTCACCCCTCCACTTT.

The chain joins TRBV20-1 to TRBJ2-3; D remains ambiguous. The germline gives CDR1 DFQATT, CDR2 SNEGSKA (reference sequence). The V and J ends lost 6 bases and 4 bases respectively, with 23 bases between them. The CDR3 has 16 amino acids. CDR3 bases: TGCAGTGCCGCCCGATCCGGGTCCCCGGTGGCAGATACGCAGTATTTT. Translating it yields CSAARSGSPVADTQYF.

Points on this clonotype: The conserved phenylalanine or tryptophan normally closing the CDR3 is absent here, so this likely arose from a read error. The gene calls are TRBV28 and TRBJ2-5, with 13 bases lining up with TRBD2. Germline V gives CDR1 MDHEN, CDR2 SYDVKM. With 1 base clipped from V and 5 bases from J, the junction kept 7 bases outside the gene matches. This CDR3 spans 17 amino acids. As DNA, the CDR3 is TGTGCCAGCAGTTTATCTCTGGGACTAGCGGGAAGGGAGACCCAGTACTTA. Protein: CASSLSLGLAGRETQYL.

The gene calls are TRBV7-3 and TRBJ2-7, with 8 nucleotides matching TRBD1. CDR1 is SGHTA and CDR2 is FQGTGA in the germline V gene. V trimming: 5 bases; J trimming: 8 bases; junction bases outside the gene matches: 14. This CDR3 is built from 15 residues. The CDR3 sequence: CASSPGTGLGGKQYF. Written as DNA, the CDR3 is TGTGCCAGCAGCCCGGGGACAGGTCTGGGGGGAAAGCAGTACTTC.

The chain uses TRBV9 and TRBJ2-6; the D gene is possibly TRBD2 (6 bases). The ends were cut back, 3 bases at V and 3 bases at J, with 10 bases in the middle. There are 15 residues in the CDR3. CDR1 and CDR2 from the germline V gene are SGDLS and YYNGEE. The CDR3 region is CASSAGGLGANVLTF. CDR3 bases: TGTGCCAGCAGCGCCGGGGGTCTTGGGGCCAACGTCCTGACTTTC.

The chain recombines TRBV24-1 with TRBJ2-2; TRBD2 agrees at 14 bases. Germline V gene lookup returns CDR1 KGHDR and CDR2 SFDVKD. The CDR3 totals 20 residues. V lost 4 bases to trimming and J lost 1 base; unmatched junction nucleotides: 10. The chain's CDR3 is CATSEGGTSGRSQNTGELFF. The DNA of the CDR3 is TGTGCCACCAGTGAGGGCGGGACTAGCGGGAGATCTCAGAACACCGGGGAGCTGTTTTTT.

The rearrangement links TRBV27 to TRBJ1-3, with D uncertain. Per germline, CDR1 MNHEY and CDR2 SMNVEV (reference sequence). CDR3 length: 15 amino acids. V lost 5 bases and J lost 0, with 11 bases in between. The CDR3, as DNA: TGTGCCAGCAGTCCTCTTGTGAGCTCTGGAAACACCATATATTTT. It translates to CASSPLVSSGNTIYF.

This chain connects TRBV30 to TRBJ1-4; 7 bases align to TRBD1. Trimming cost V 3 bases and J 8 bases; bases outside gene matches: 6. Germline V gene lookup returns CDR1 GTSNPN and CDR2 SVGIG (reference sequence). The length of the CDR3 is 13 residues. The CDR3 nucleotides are TGTGCCTGGAGGCCGACAGGGAGCGAAAAACTGTTTTTT. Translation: CAWRPTGSEKLFF.